This T cell receptor beta chain derives from a study of preoperative IRX-2 immunotherapy in early breast cancer. The treatment is: preoperative locoregional IRX-2 cytokine immunotherapy. Preoperative locoregional IRX-2 cytokine immunotherapy was tested in the phase Ib source study. CDR3 size: 17 residues. This clone was detected a few times. Profiled with immunoSEQ multiplex PCR; TCRdb holds only in-frame clones, not every one. The repertoire holds roughly 34,000 clones, with approximately 89% as singletons. The clonotype comes from a human donor with breast cancer. Sequencing used tumor tissue, obtained after IRX-2 immunotherapy. The chain couples TRBV1 to TRBJ1-3. TRBV1 is noted as a pseudogene. The CDR3 sequence: CASSLLLDGISGNTIYF. In DNA form, the CDR3 reads TGCGCCAGCAGCCTCCTCCTCGACGGCATCTCTGGAAACACCATATATTTT.